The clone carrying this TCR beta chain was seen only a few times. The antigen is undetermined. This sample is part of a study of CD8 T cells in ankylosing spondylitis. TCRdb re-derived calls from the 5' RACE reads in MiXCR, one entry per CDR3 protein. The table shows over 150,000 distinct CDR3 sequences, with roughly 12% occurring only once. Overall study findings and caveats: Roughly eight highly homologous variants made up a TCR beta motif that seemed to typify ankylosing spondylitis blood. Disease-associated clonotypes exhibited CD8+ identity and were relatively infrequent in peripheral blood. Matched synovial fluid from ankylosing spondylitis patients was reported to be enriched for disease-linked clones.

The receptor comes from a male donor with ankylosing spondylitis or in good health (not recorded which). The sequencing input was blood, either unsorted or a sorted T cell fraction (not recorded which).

CDR3 loop: CASSLGWENTGELFF. The CDR3 DNA reads as TGTGCCAGCAGCTTAGGCTGGGAGAACACCGGGGAGCTGTTTTTT. V usage is TRBV7-9 and J usage is TRBJ2-2, with D uncertain. V lost 1 base to trimming and J lost 1 base, with 7 bases between them. Germline CDR1 is SEHNR and CDR2 is FQNEAQ (reference sequence). The CDR3 consists of 15 residues.